These 25 T cell receptor beta chains were all obtained from the same sample, sequenced in a study of beta chain features in type 1 diabetes. General study findings and limits: TCRB CDR3s from Type 1 diabetes patients were moderately but significantly shorter in all four CD4+ subsets.

All of the isolated RNA was reverse transcribed, so expressed TCRB transcripts were sequenced. This table comes from immunoSEQ multiplex PCR, and its TCRdb copy is limited to in-frame clones, with some not included. The sample has hundreds of thousands of clones; around 15% are singletons. Their recognized antigens are unknown. Material: naive CD4+ T cells from blood. All receptors derive from a man between 18 and 35 years old with type 1 diabetes.

The chain employs TRBV7-2 and TRBJ1-1, with a tentative D call TRBD1 (5 bases). CDR3 size: 14 residues. The V end was cut by 0 bases, the J end by 4 bases, with 9 bases between. Germline values: CDR1 SGHTA, CDR2 FQGNSA. CDR3 in DNA: TGTGCCAGCAGCTTAGCCGGAGGGACCACTGAAGCTTTCTTT. Translation gives CASSLAGGTTEAFF.

This clone was counted between two and nine times. The chain links TRBV5-6 to TRBJ1-3; D is unresolved. Germline V CDR1 and CDR2: SGHDT, YYEEEE. The CDR3 contains 15 residues. Trimming removed 0 bases from V and 4 bases from J, with 11 bases in between. CDR3 loop: CASSLAWSEGNTIYF. The DNA of the CDR3 is TGTGCCAGCAGCTTGGCTTGGTCTGAGGGAAACACCATATATTTT.

The chain is built from TRBV7-2 and TRBJ2-7; D call uncertain. The germline V gene encodes CDR1 SGHTA and CDR2 FQGNSA. Trimming cost V 1 base and J 7 bases, with 14 bases left between them. The CDR3 covers 14 residues. CDR3: CASSLGFGPPEQYF. DNA for the CDR3: TGTGCCAGCAGCTTAGGATTTGGTCCACCGGAGCAGTACTTC.

The chain has TRBV6-1 and TRBJ2-3; D not resolved. Trimming removed 6 bases from V and 2 bases from J, with 12 bases in between. The CDR3 is 14 amino acids. Germline CDR1 is MNHNS and CDR2 is SASEGT. For the CDR3, the DNA is TGTGCCAGCAGCCGGTCCCCGGACACAGATACGCAGTATTTT. It codes for CASSRSPDTDTQYF.

The chain uses TRBV15 and TRBJ1-2; 7 nucleotides line up with TRBD1. Germline-derived CDR1 and CDR2 are LNHNV and YYDKDF (reference sequence). CDR3 length equals 14 residues. V was pared by 2 bases and J by 3 bases, with 3 bases of the junction left unmatched. CDR3 coding DNA: TGTGCCACCAGCAGAACAGGGGCCTACTATGGCTACACCTTC. Translated: CATSRTGAYYGYTF.

This clone has only a few counts. The chain is built from TRBV11-2 and TRBJ2-3, with 8 nucleotides matching TRBD2. Germline V gives CDR1 SGHAT, CDR2 FQNNGV. The CDR3 is made up of 14 amino acids. Germline trimming cut 3 bases from V and 2 bases from J; bases unmatched to any gene: 1. DNA for the CDR3: TGTGCCAGCAGCTTTAGCGGGAACACAGATACGCAGTATTTT. Translating it yields CASSFSGNTDTQYF.

This clone was counted only a few times. The V call is TRBV6-6, the J call TRBJ1-5; D might be TRBD1 (6 bases). The CDR3 is 14 amino acids. The germline V gene encodes CDR1 MNHNY and CDR2 SVGAGI (reference sequence). Trimming took 7 bases from V and 1 from J, leaving 11 bases between them. This CDR3 is CASILGASNQPQHF. The CDR3 region has the DNA TGTGCCAGCATTCTGGGGGCAAGCAATCAGCCCCAGCATTTT.

This clone was detected a few times. J is TRBJ2-1 and V is TRBV6-5; 13 bases fit TRBD2. CDR1 MNHEY and CDR2 SVGAGI come from the germline V gene. This CDR3 has 15 amino acids. The J segment lost 4 bases and the V segment lost 5 bases, leaving 2 bases of the junction unmatched. CDR3 protein: CASSTSGRDYNEQFF. The CDR3, as DNA: TGTGCCAGCAGTACTAGCGGGAGGGATTACAATGAGCAGTTCTTC.

This clone was observed a handful of times. The V gene is TRBV30, the J gene TRBJ1-1, with D tentatively TRBD1 (5 bases). Germline V gives CDR1 GTSNPN, CDR2 SVGIG (reference sequence). Trimming pared 3 bases from V and 3 bases from J, leaving 8 bases between. The CDR3 has 12 residues. CDR3 region: CAWRFRDTEAFF. The CDR3 region has the DNA TGTGCCTGGAGGTTCAGGGACACTGAAGCTTTCTTT.

This chain connects TRBV7-3 to TRBJ1-1; D is possibly TRBD1 (5 bases). Germline V gives CDR1 SGHTA, CDR2 FQGTGA. The CDR3 sequence is 14 residues long. Trimming cost V 2 bases and J 0 bases, with 7 bases left between them. CDR3 bases: TGTGCCAGCAGCTTAGGGGGACTGAACACTGAAGCTTTCTTT. Amino acid sequence: CASSLGGLNTEAFF.

This clone was seen more than once but under ten times. This chain connects TRBV5-1 to TRBJ2-1, with 8 positions matching TRBD2. The CDR3 is made up of 15 amino acids. Per germline, CDR1 SGHRS and CDR2 YFSETQ. The junction had 4 bases not matched to a gene; V was cut back by 1 base and J by 4 bases. CDR3 region: CASSLSSGGYNEQFF. The CDR3 DNA reads as TGCGCCAGCAGCTTGTCTTCGGGAGGGTACAATGAGCAGTTCTTC.

This clone showed up just a few times. The DNA of the CDR3 is TGTGCCAGCAGTTACGTTCTCGGACAGTACTTC. It translates to CASSYVLGQYF. V and J are TRBV2 and TRBJ2-5; the D is unclear. The V end lost 5 bases, the J end lost 11 bases, and 12 bases lay between the germline ends. The germline V gene encodes CDR1 SNHLY and CDR2 FYNNEI. The CDR3 has 11 amino acids.

This clone was counted only a few times. Other DNA sequences in this specimen translate into the identical CDR3. This chain joins TRBV29-1 and TRBJ2-7; 9 bases agree with TRBD1. The CDR3 has 14 amino acids. After removal of 6 bases from V and 1 base from J, the junction contained 7 bases not matched to a gene. Germline V gives CDR1 SQVTM, CDR2 ANQGSEA. The CDR3 DNA reads as TGCAGCGTGAGAACAGGGGGCAGGTCCTACGAGCAGTACTTC. Protein: CSVRTGGRSYEQYF.

A few counts support this clone. The chain carries TRBV5-1 and TRBJ2-5; the D gene is possibly TRBD2 (6 bases). V was shortened by 1 base and J by 5 bases, with 18 bases between the two germline ends. The germline CDR1 and CDR2 sequences are SGHRS and YFSETQ. The CDR3 is 16 amino acids. The DNA of the CDR3 is TGCGCCAGCAGCTTGCAGCGGGTGAGAACGGGGGAGACCCAGTACTTC. This gives the protein CASSLQRVRTGETQYF. The variable domain in full, with the rest retrieved from reference TRBV5-1 and TRBJ2-5, is KAGVTQTPRYLIKTRGQQVTLSCSPISGHRSVSWYQQTPGQGLQFLFEYFSETQRNKGNFPGRFSGRQFSNSRSEMNVSTLELGDSALYLCASSLQRVRTGETQYFGPGTRLLVL.

There are a few counts of this clone. This sequence joins TRBV7-2 and TRBJ1-1, with TRBD1 matching 11 bases. CDR1 is SGHTA, CDR2 FQGNSA, per germline. The CDR3 spans 15 residues. J gave up 3 bases and V 3 bases, and 3 bases lay outside the gene matches. The CDR3 DNA follows: TGTGCCAGCAGCTTGAGGACAGGGGGCCACACTGAAGCTTTCTTT. It specifies CASSLRTGGHTEAFF.

V gene TRBV10-3 combines with J gene TRBJ2-5; D possibly matches TRBD1 or TRBD2 (5 bases each). This CDR3 has 12 residues. CDR1 ENHRY and CDR2 SYGVKD come from the germline V gene. V was trimmed by 4 bases and J by 2 bases, leaving 5 bases between them. CDR3 amino acids: CAISGGQETQYF. The CDR3 bases are TGTGCCATCAGTGGGGGGCAAGAGACCCAGTACTTC.

This chain uses TRBV18 with TRBJ2-1; 8 bases agree with TRBD2. V shed 0 bases, J shed 8 bases, and the junction held 12 bases outside the gene matches. The length of the CDR3 is 17 residues. Germline loops: CDR1 KGHSH, CDR2 LQKENI. The CDR3 DNA is TGTGCCAGCTCACCACCTAATTTCCCAGCGGGAGTGCATGAGCAGTTCTTC. Translation: CASSPPNFPAGVHEQFF.

The chain is built from TRBV30 and TRBJ2-5; 7 bases fit TRBD1. Germline V gene sequence: CDR1 GTSNPN, CDR2 SVGIG (reference sequence). V was clipped by 4 bases and J by 2 bases; unmatched bases: 10. The CDR3 totals 15 residues. The DNA for the CDR3 is TGTGCCTGGACCAAACAGGGGAAGTGGCAAGAGACCCAGTACTTC. Protein product: CAWTKQGKWQETQYF.

This clone was counted only a few times. The chain uses TRBV7-9 and TRBJ1-5; 7 bases fit TRBD1. The germline V gene has CDR1 SEHNR and CDR2 FQNEAQ (reference sequence). Trimming at V came to 5 bases and at J to 8 bases, leaving 12 bases not matched to a gene. CDR3 length equals 15 residues. The CDR3 DNA sequence: TGTGCCAGCAGCGAACAGGGGACACCCGGGGAGCCCCAGCATTTT. Translating it yields CASSEQGTPGEPQHF.

The rearrangement joins TRBV13 to TRBJ2-2; TRBD2 aligns across 12 bases. The germline V gene encodes CDR1 PRHDT and CDR2 FYEKMQ (reference sequence). The CDR3 has 16 residues. J gave up 4 bases and V 5 bases, and 5 bases lay outside the gene matches. The CDR3 region is CASSRLAGASTGELFF. CDR3 sequence (DNA): TGTGCCAGCAGCCGACTAGCGGGGGCCTCCACCGGGGAGCTGTTTTTT.

This clone was seen only a few times. The rearrangement links TRBV28 to TRBJ2-7; 8 bases match TRBD1. The junction had 8 bases not matched to a gene; V was cut back by 6 bases and J by 1 base. Germline V gene data show CDR1 as MDHEN and CDR2 as SYDVKM. CDR3 length: 15 residues. CDR3 in amino acids: CASSQGQAYSYEQYF. The CDR3 nucleotides read TGTGCCAGCAGCCAGGGACAGGCCTATTCCTACGAGCAGTACTTC.

The genes are TRBV18 and TRBJ1-1, with D possibly being TRBD1 (6 bases). Per the germline V gene, CDR1 is KGHSH and CDR2 is LQKENI. Deletions cut 2 bases from V and 5 bases from J, with 12 bases between. The CDR3 has 14 residues. For the CDR3, the DNA is TGTGCCAGCTCACCAGTGGACAGTTATACTGAAGCTTTCTTT. This gives the protein CASSPVDSYTEAFF.

The chain employs TRBV5-1 and TRBJ1-5, with D perhaps TRBD1 (6 bases). There are 13 residues in the CDR3. V lost 4 bases and J 1 base, leaving 6 bases between the germline ends. Germline V gives CDR1 SGHRS, CDR2 YFSETQ. CDR3 nucleotide sequence: TGCGCCAGCAGCCAGGGGAGCAATCAGCCCCAGCATTTT. Amino acid sequence: CASSQGSNQPQHF.

The V and J genes are TRBV5-1 and TRBJ2-7; D gene ambiguous. Germline loops: CDR1 SGHRS, CDR2 YFSETQ. V dropped 0 bases and J dropped 2 bases, with 12 bases sitting between them. The CDR3 runs 15 residues. CDR3 coding DNA: TGCGCCAGCAGCTTGGAATCACAGAGAGCCTACGAGCAGTACTTC. Encoded protein: CASSLESQRAYEQYF.

As for this clone: Other DNA variants within this sample encode the same CDR3. The V gene is TRBV30, the J gene TRBJ2-5; tentative D call: TRBD2 (6 bases). Germline V lookup: CDR1 GTSNPN, CDR2 SVGIG (reference sequence). The CDR3 totals 14 residues. V lost 1 base and J lost 2, with 11 bases in between. In DNA, the CDR3 is TGTGCCTGGAGTGCTGGGCGGGGTCAAGAGACCCAGTACTTC. Residues: CAWSAGRGQETQYF.